This TCR beta chain originates from a study of tumor and adjacent non-tumor tissue in lung cancer (dated by TCRdb to 2016 to 2018). Regarding the complete study: Patients with adenocarcinoma (over 11), squamous cell carcinoma (2) and small cell lung cancer (1) were included in the cohort. Using bulk TCRbeta repertoires from roughly 14 lung cancer patients, the study set lung tumor tissue side by side with matched distant non-tumor lung tissue. The 15 enrolled patients, of whom approximately ten were men and 5 were women, were aged about 31 to 85 years and were diagnosed with TNM stage I to III disease. Over 25 paired specimens, one tumor and one normal lung sample per patient, were profiled by TCRbeta CDR3 sequencing. Sequencing produced roughly 130 million productive TCRbeta reads in total, an average of approximately 3.9 million reads per sample. General study outcomes and caveats: The cohort had only about 16 patients, and the authors noted that larger samples and more detailed clinical data are needed. Significantly higher TCR diversity (inverse Simpson) was observed in tumor tissue than in normal lung tissue (approximately 430 vs 150, P = 0.0075, Mann-Whitney U test). Peripheral blood was not sequenced, so blood TCRbeta repertoires in these lung cancer patients were not examined. Neither the sequencing platform nor unique molecular identifiers are mentioned in the methods. A significantly larger cumulative share of the repertoire was made up by the top 100 clones in normal lung than in tumor tissue. Younger patients had significantly higher TCR diversity, and higher tumor TCR diversity was associated with shorter overall and disease-free survival.

Of note for this clonotype: Its antigen is currently not known. Base qualities are missing; no much larger clone stands one base away.

Bulk unsorted tissue served as the source for RNA extraction, and RNA quality was assessed using a NanoDrop ND-1000 and an Agilent 2100. Distant non-tumor tissue taken more than 3 cm from the tumor edge was used as the normal lung sample. Newly diagnosed lung cancer patients without prior chemotherapy who had been admitted for thoracic surgery in China between August and November 2014 were enrolled as donors. Patients who had received previous radiotherapy or chemotherapy, or who had another concurrent cancer, were excluded from the study. Surgical tissue pieces of about 1-2.2 cm3 were preserved in RNAlater solution and stored at -80 °C until use. Libraries were prepared through multiplex PCR. Sequenced on an Illumina HiSeq 2500. TCRbeta libraries were constructed through three rounds of nested PCR with primers (Table S4) according to protocols modified from ARM-PCR. Before sequencing, PCR products of 200-500 bp were cut from the gel and purified using the QIAquick gel extraction kit. In the paper's pipeline: Reads were cleaned with Trimmomatic, merged with FLASH into complete CDR3 sequences, and assigned to V(D)J germline segments with MiTCR. VDJtools was used to compute clonal diversity as the inverse Simpson's index. In-frame sequences lacking a premature stop codon were counted as productive reads. TCRdb's own reprocessing of the public reads used fastp at Q25 and MiXCR and kept productive beta chains. Rows merge per CDR3 protein into single entries with the most common DNA and genes. None of the V and J calls come from the authors' own analysis; TCRdb made them. The sample yields about 60,000 distinct CDR3 sequences; around 61% were counted once. Less than 40% of the sample lies in the top ten.

The source of this sequence is a man between 70 and 80 years old with non-small cell lung cancer. The sequencing sample was made of distant non-tumor lung tissue.

The DNA sequence follows: TGTGCCAGCAGCCCATATCACGTCCGGGGGAAGAACACCGGGGAGCTGTTTTTT. Protein translation: CASSPYHVRGKNTGELFF. Recombination joined TRBV28 with TRBJ2-2, and possibly TRBD2, on 6 matching bases. CDR1 and CDR2 are read off the germline V gene as MDHEN and SYDVKM. V is clipped by 6 bases and J by 1 base, and the sequence between their germline boundaries is 21 bases long. The cysteine opens and the phenylalanine closes a CDR3 of 18 amino acids. The entry retains the CDR3 DNA only, 54 bases that are in frame from base 1.